These 21 T cell receptor beta chains came from one sample sequenced in a study of cytomegalovirus exposure and HLA in healthy donors. It was with 60 Vbeta and 13 Jbeta primers that the PCR ran. The protocol was immunoSEQ multiplex PCR, while the TCRdb copy is restricted to in-frame clones and leaves out a portion. The sample carries about 97,000 clones, 73% recorded once. Sequences were obtained from PBMCs. The receptors were sampled from a man aged 35-49 years in good health and CMV-seronegative.

This clone was detected a few times. The CDR3: CASSDLSGGNEQFF. As DNA, the CDR3 is TGTGCCAGCAGTGATTTGTCAGGGGGAAATGAGCAGTTCTTC. This chain links TRBV2 with TRBJ2-1; TRBD1 matches 7 bases. Trimming at V came to 3 bases and at J to 7 bases, leaving 6 bases not matched to a gene. The CDR3 is 14 residues long. Per germline, CDR1 SNHLY and CDR2 FYNNEI.

V usage is TRBV5-4 and J usage is TRBJ2-5; 8 bases fit TRBD1. Germline V gene lookup returns CDR1 SGHNT and CDR2 YYREEE (reference sequence). The CDR3 loop spans 15 amino acids. V gave up 3 bases and J gave up 2 bases; unmatched junction bases: 6. The CDR3 here is CASSWGTGGQETQYF. DNA of the CDR3: TGTGCCAGCAGCTGGGGGACAGGCGGGCAAGAGACCCAGTACTTC.

The sample holds one count of this clone. This chain uses TRBV5-4 with TRBJ2-7, with TRBD2 matching 8 bases. The CDR3 runs to 16 residues. The germline gives CDR1 SGHNT, CDR2 YYREEE (reference sequence). With V trimmed by 4 bases and J by 0 bases, 9 bases remained unmatched. CDR3 amino acids: CASSSRSGVSSYEQYF. CDR3 nucleotide sequence: TGTGCCAGCAGCAGCCGTAGCGGGGTAAGCTCCTACGAGCAGTACTTC. Full variable domain (outside the CDR3, taken from reference TRBV5-4 and TRBJ2-7): ETGVTQSPTHLIKTRGQQVTLRCSSQSGHNTVSWYQQALGQGPQFIFQYYREEENGRGNFPPRFSGLQFPNYSSELNVNALELDDSALYLCASSSRSGVSSYEQYFGPGTRLTVT.

This chain links TRBV18 with TRBJ1-4; tentatively, D is TRBD1 (6 bases). This CDR3 region has 16 residues. V lost 4 bases and J 0 bases, leaving 12 bases between the germline ends. Germline-derived CDR1 and CDR2 are KGHSH and LQKENI. CDR3: CASSRTDLTTNEKLFF. The CDR3, as DNA: TGTGCCAGCTCACGGACAGACTTAACAACTAATGAAAAACTGTTTTTT.

V usage is TRBV6-4 and J usage is TRBJ1-1; no clear D. The CDR3 extends over 15 amino acids. Germline V CDR1 and CDR2: MRHNA, SNTAGT. The ends were cut back, 6 bases at V and 3 bases at J, with 17 bases in the middle. CDR3 residues: CASRSTFLEDTEAFF. The DNA for the CDR3 is TGTGCCAGCAGAAGTACGTTCCTTGAGGACACTGAAGCTTTCTTT.

The chain employs TRBV29-1 and TRBJ1-1, with 8 bases that match TRBD1. This CDR3 has 12 amino acids. The ends lost 3 bases at V and 6 bases at J; junction bases unmatched: 3. The germline V gene encodes CDR1 SQVTM and CDR2 ANQGSEA. CDR3 sequence (DNA): TGCAGCGTTGACAGGGGGCGGGCTGAAGCTTTCTTT. This codes for CSVDRGRAEAFF.

Of note for this clone: The same CDR3 can be traced to other DNA sequences in this sample. The chain carries TRBV5-1 and TRBJ2-5, with 7 bases identical to TRBD1. The ends lost 3 bases at V and 2 bases at J; junction bases unmatched: 4. The CDR3 length is 14 residues. Per the germline V gene, CDR1 is SGHRS and CDR2 is YFSETQ. The CDR3: CASSSGQVQETQYF. In DNA form, the CDR3 reads TGCGCCAGCAGCTCCGGACAGGTGCAAGAGACCCAGTACTTC.

J is TRBJ1-2 and V is TRBV29-1, with D unclear. Trimming left V 3 bases short and J 4 bases short, with 6 bases between. Germline V gives CDR1 SQVTM, CDR2 ANQGSEA. CDR3 length: 11 amino acids. The DNA of the CDR3 is TGCAGCGTTGATCAGATCTATGGCTACACCTTC. Translating gives CSVDQIYGYTF.

This clone was seen just once. The chain recombines TRBV19 with TRBJ1-1; D is perhaps TRBD1 (6 bases). V lost 7 bases and J 3 bases, leaving 12 bases between the germline ends. The germline V gene encodes CDR1 LNHDA and CDR2 SQIVND (reference sequence). The CDR3 consists of 13 residues. The CDR3 DNA is TGTGCCAGTAACAGGGAGGGGGACACTGAAGCTTTCTTT. Translating it yields CASNREGDTEAFF.

The rearrangement uses TRBV9 and TRBJ1-6; the D gene is possibly TRBD1 (5 bases). CDR3 length equals 16 residues. V lost 0 bases and J lost 3, with 10 bases in between. From germline, CDR1 is SGDLS and CDR2 YYNGEE. CDR3 in amino acids: CASSVEPQGYNSPLHF. Here the CDR3 DNA reads TGTGCCAGCAGCGTAGAACCCCAGGGCTATAATTCACCCCTCCACTTT.

This CDR3 reads CASSPGQRSYEQYF. The CDR3 DNA is TGTGCCAGCAGCCCCGGACAGCGATCCTACGAGCAGTACTTC. The chain couples TRBV11-2 to TRBJ2-7; weak D call: TRBD1 (6 bases). The V gene lost 5 bases and the J gene lost 1 base, with 12 bases spanning the gap. Germline loops: CDR1 SGHAT, CDR2 FQNNGV. The CDR3 extends over 14 amino acids.

This clone occurred once. The chain has TRBV19 and TRBJ1-1, with 10 bases fitting TRBD1. CDR3 length: 14 residues. Germline V gene data show CDR1 as LNHDA and CDR2 as SQIVND (reference sequence). V was pared by 0 bases and J by 10 bases, with 5 bases of the junction left unmatched. Here the CDR3 reads CASSIEDRGRPAFF. The CDR3 DNA follows: TGTGCCAGTAGTATAGAGGACAGGGGGAGACCAGCTTTCTTT.

This clone is a singleton in its sample. This sequence joins TRBV14 and TRBJ1-4; TRBD1 agrees at 7 bases. CDR1 and CDR2 from the germline V gene are SGHDN and FVKESK. J gave up 7 bases and V 0 bases, and 8 bases lay outside the gene matches. This CDR3 is built from 16 residues. DNA for the CDR3: TGTGCCAGCAGCCAAGATGGGGCAGGGGGTGTTGAAAAACTGTTTTTT. It translates to CASSQDGAGGVEKLFF.

The genes are TRBV5-6 and TRBJ2-5, with D possibly TRBD1 on 5 matching bases. This CDR3 has 15 amino acids. Germline loops: CDR1 SGHDT, CDR2 YYEEEE. Trimming removed 0 bases at V and 3 bases at J, with 12 bases between. CDR3 bases: TGTGCCAGCAGCTTGGGGTTCAGGGTGGAAGAGACCCAGTACTTC. Amino acid sequence: CASSLGFRVEETQYF.

This clone has more than one count but fewer than ten. Written as DNA, the CDR3 is TGTGCCAGTAGATCGACAGGGTACCCAGGCACAGATACGCAGTATTTT. Its translation: CASRSTGYPGTDTQYF. The chain recombines TRBV19 with TRBJ2-3; 7 nucleotides match TRBD1. Trimming took 6 bases from V and 1 from J; bases not matched to a gene: 10. From germline, CDR1 is LNHDA and CDR2 SQIVND (reference sequence). The CDR3 is made up of 16 amino acids.

The CDR3 loop is CASSRQGPISSYEQYF. CDR3 in DNA: TGTGCCAGCAGCAGACAGGGGCCAATCAGCTCCTACGAGCAGTACTTC. The J gene is TRBJ2-7, the V gene TRBV27; 8 bases align to TRBD1. J lost 0 bases, V lost 6 bases, and 10 bases had no gene match. The CDR3 is made up of 16 amino acids. In germline, CDR1 is MNHEY, CDR2 SMNVEV (reference sequence).

The V call is TRBV4-1, the J call TRBJ2-2; 9 positions agree with TRBD1. This CDR3 has 17 amino acids. Germline loops: CDR1 MGHRA, CDR2 YSYEKL. The V and J ends lost 4 bases and 5 bases, in that order; junction bases with no gene match: 11. The CDR3 here is CASSPQLRDRVTGELFF. The CDR3 nucleotides read TGCGCCAGCAGCCCACAACTCCGGGACAGGGTTACCGGGGAGCTGTTTTTT.

The gene calls are TRBV7-2 and TRBJ2-2, with D unresolved. Per germline, CDR1 SGHTA and CDR2 FQGNSA. The germline V and J ends were trimmed by 1 base and 1 base, with 16 bases remaining between them. The length of the CDR3 is 18 residues. CDR3 nucleotide sequence: TGTGCCAGCAGCTTAGGAAAAGCGATCTCGGGGAACACCGGGGAGCTGTTTTTT. Encoded protein: CASSLGKAISGNTGELFF.

This chain connects TRBV5-4 to TRBJ2-5, with 9 bases aligning to TRBD2. This CDR3 is built from 15 residues. Germline CDR1 is SGHNT and CDR2 is YYREEE (reference sequence). Trimming at V came to 3 bases and at J to 3 bases, leaving 6 bases not matched to a gene. The CDR3 bases are TGTGCCAGCAGCTCCCCAATAGCGGGGGAAGAGACCCAGTACTTC. Translated: CASSSPIAGEETQYF.

The J gene is TRBJ2-6, the V gene TRBV2, with 7 bases aligning to TRBD1. V trimming: 10 bases; J trimming: 0 bases; junction bases outside the gene matches: 9. Germline V gene lookup returns CDR1 SNHLY and CDR2 FYNNEI. The CDR3 loop spans 16 amino acids. The CDR3 reads CANSVGQNSGANVLTF. In DNA form, the CDR3 reads TGTGCCAACTCGGTGGGACAGAACTCTGGGGCCAACGTCCTGACTTTC.

This clone was recorded once. CDR3 protein: CASAREGRKGYTF. For the CDR3, the DNA is TGTGCCAGCGCGAGGGAGGGGCGGAAGGGCTACACCTTC. The genes are TRBV21-1 and TRBJ1-2. TRBV21-1 is marked as a pseudogene. The CDR3 is 13 amino acids.